The clone carrying this T cell receptor beta chain came up a few times. As yet, its antigen is unknown. The sample originates from a study of identical twins. Study conclusions and caveats: Because invariant MAIT and iNKT cells could be present, zero-insertion analyses could be partly confounded. High-abundance cord blood beta clonotypes had fewer insertions; memory repertoires showed none. Sequences that were out-of-frame, alpha and twin-shared displayed an excess of low generation probability.

TCRdb reprocessed the 5' RACE reads via MiXCR and lists one record per CDR3 protein. Among about 150,000 distinct CDR3 sequences, roughly 3.5% were seen once, and the ten largest hold 8.1%. V lost 5 bases and J lost 4, with 14 bases in between. Germline CDR1 SEHNR, CDR2 FQNEAQ (reference sequence). The CDR3 covers 14 residues. The sequenced sample was memory T cells sorted from blood. This receptor was taken from a man younger than 35 in good health. The chain couples TRBV7-9 to TRBJ1-2; the D is unclear. DNA of the CDR3: TGTGCCAGCAGCGCGATGTCCAATTTCTATGGCTACACCTTC. Translated, it gives CASSAMSNFYGYTF.